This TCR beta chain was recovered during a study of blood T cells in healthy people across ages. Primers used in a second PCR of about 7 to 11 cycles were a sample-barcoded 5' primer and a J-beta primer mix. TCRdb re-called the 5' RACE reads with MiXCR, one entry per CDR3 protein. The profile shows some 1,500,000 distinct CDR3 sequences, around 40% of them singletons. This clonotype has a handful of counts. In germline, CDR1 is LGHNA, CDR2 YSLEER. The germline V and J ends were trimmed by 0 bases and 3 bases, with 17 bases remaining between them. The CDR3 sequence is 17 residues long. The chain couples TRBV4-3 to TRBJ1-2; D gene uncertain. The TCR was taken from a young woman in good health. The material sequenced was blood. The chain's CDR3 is CASSQDPREGRDYGYTF. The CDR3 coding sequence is TGCGCCAGCAGCCAAGATCCCCGGGAGGGTAGGGACTATGGCTACACCTTC.